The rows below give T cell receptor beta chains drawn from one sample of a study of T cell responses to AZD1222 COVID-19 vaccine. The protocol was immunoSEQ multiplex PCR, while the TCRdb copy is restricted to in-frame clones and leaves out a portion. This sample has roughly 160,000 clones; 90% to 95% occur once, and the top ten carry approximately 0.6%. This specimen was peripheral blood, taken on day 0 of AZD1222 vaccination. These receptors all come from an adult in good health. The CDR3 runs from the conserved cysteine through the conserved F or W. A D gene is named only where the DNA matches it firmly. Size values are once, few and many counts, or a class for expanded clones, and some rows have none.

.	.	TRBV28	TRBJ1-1	CASSFWGRLTKEAFF	TGTGCCAGCAGTTTTTGGGGGCGCCTGACCAAAGAAGCTTTCTTT
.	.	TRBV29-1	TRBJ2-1	CSVVWQTEQFF	TGCAGCGTTGTTTGGCAGACTGAGCAGTTCTTC
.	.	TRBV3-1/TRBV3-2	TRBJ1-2	CASSLFNTLNYGYTF	TGTGCCAGCAGCTTATTTAATACTCTTAACTATGGCTACACCTTC
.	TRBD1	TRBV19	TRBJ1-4	CARRAGTALKTNEKLFF	TGTGCCAGGCGCGCAGGGACAGCCCTAAAAACTAATGAAAAACTGTTTTTT
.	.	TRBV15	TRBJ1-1	CATSRGMWNTEAFF	TGTGCCACCAGCAGAGGAATGTGGAACACTGAAGCTTTCTTT
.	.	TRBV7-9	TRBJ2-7	CASSLTLYEQYF	TGTGCCAGCAGCTTAACCCTCTACGAGCAGTACTTC
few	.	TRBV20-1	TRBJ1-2	CSASPGEFNYGYTF	TGCAGTGCTAGTCCTGGGGAATTCAACTATGGCTACACCTTC
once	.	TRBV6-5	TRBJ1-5	CASSPVYSNQPQHF	TGTGCCAGCAGCCCCGTGTATAGCAATCAGCCCCAGCATTTT
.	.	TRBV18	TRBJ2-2	CASSPILPGELFF	TGTGCCAGCTCACCGATCCTCCCCGGGGAGCTGTTTTTT
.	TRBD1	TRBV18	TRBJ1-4	CASSPATGGVRTNEKLFF	TGTGCCAGCTCACCAGCGACAGGGGGCGTCAGGACTAATGAAAAACTGTTTTTT
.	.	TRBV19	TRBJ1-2	CASQIKAGIHGYTF	TGTGCCAGTCAAATAAAAGCAGGTATACATGGCTACACCTTC
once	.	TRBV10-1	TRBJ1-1	CASSALNTEAFF	TGCGCCAGCAGCGCTCTGAACACTGAAGCTTTCTTT
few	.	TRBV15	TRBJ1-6	CATSVKGGESSPLHF	TGTGCCACCAGCGTAAAGGGGGGTGAAAGTTCACCCCTCCACTTT
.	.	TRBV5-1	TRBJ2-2	CASSLDRSNTGELFF	TGCGCCAGCAGCTTAGACAGGTCGAACACCGGGGAGCTGTTTTTT
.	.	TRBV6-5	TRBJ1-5	CASGGGPQHF	TGTGCCAGTGGAGGGGGGCCCCAGCATTTT
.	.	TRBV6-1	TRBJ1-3	CASSEAPGTNTIYF	TGTGCCAGCAGTGAAGCACCAGGGACAAACACCATATATTTT
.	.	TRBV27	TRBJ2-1	CASSLSSPSGYNEQFF	TGTGCCAGCAGTTTATCGAGTCCCAGCGGCTACAATGAGCAGTTCTTC
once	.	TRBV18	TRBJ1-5	CASSPYESNQPQHF	TGTGCCAGCTCACCATACGAATCAAATCAGCCCCAGCATTTT
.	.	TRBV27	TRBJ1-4	CASSLWTGEKLFF	TGTGCCAGCAGTTTATGGACTGGGGAAAAACTGTTTTTT
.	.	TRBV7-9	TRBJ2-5	CASSLGQETQYF	TGTGCCAGCAGCTTAGGTCAGGAGACCCAGTACTTC
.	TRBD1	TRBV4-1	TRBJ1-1	CASTRQGGNTEAFF	TGCGCCAGCACTCGACAGGGAGGGAACACTGAAGCTTTCTTT
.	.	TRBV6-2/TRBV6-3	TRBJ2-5	CASSYFKETQYF	TGTGCCAGCAGTTACTTTAAAGAGACCCAGTACTTC
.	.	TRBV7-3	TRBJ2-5	CASSSSGVGTQYF	TGTGCCAGCAGCTCCTCAGGGGTCGGGACCCAGTACTTC
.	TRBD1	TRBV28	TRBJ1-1	CASSHEGQGASEAFF	TGTGCCAGCAGCCACGAGGGACAGGGGGCTTCTGAAGCTTTCTTT
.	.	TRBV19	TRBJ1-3	CASSSPRLGSGNTIYF	TGTGCCAGTAGTTCCCCCCGCCTAGGGTCTGGAAACACCATATATTTT
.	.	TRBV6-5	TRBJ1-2	CASSGNRLGGYTF	TGTGCCAGCAGCGGAAATCGTTTGGGTGGCTACACCTTC
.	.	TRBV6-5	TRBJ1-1	CASSPRPGRAFF	TGTGCCAGCAGTCCGAGGCCAGGGAGAGCTTTCTTT
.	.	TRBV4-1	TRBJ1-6	CASSPRANNSPLHF	TGCGCCAGCAGCCCGCGGGCCAATAATTCACCCCTCCACTTT
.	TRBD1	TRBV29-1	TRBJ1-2	CSVEGQWHYGYTF	TGCAGCGTTGAGGGACAGTGGCACTATGGCTACACCTTC
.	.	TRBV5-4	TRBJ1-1	CASSLDQGWTEAFF	TGTGCCAGCAGCTTGGATCAGGGTTGGACTGAAGCTTTCTTT
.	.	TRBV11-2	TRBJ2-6	CASSYTVLSGANVLTF	TGTGCCAGCAGCTATACTGTCCTCTCTGGGGCCAACGTCCTGACTTTC